The rows below give T cell receptor beta chains drawn from one sample of a study of blood T cell repertoires in COVID-19. Clones were read by immunoSEQ multiplex PCR, and TCRdb kept only the in-frame ones, dropping some. The sample consists of about 250,000 clones, 70% to 90% of them appearing once. Sequencing was performed on PBMCs or T cells enriched from blood (not recorded which). These receptors originate from a woman between 45 and 60 years old who had been exposed to COVID-19. CDR3s include the opening cysteine and the closing phenylalanine or tryptophan. Each record gives: clone size, V gene, J gene, CDR3 protein. Only part of the rows carry a size: once, few, many, or a class if the clone is expanded.

size: .; V: TRBV28; J: TRBJ1-1; CDR3: CASSDRDRALEAFF
size: once; V: TRBV5-6; J: TRBJ2-1; CDR3: CASSLVGQRGDNEQFF
size: .; V: TRBV5-5; J: TRBJ1-3; CDR3: CASSLGRQAGNTIYF
size: .; V: TRBV7-2; J: TRBJ2-7; CDR3: CASSLGGTSGARDF
size: .; V: TRBV6-1; J: TRBJ1-2; CDR3: CASSEASRPPGGYTF
size: .; V: TRBV7-2; J: TRBJ2-7; CDR3: CASSFLAGPPYEQYF
size: .; V: TRBV10-3; J: TRBJ1-3; CDR3: CASYRDLGNTIYF
size: .; V: TRBV5-5; J: TRBJ2-7; CDR3: CASSFETGGEQYF
size: .; V: TRBV10-3; J: TRBJ2-7; CDR3: CAIRAGPSSREQYF
size: .; V: TRBV13; J: TRBJ2-6; CDR3: CASGPGNGANVLTF
size: .; V: TRBV7-2; J: TRBJ1-6; CDR3: CASSFIQGNGDSPLHF
size: .; V: TRBV7-9; J: TRBJ2-7; CDR3: CASSLSNGVDEQYF
size: .; V: TRBV19; J: TRBJ1-1; CDR3: CASRDSLTEAFF
size: few; V: TRBV7-9; J: TRBJ1-2; CDR3: CASSPRAGNYGYTF
size: .; V: TRBV10-2; J: TRBJ1-2; CDR3: CASSAGQGFYGYTF
size: .; V: TRBV7-2; J: TRBJ1-6; CDR3: CASRPNDGEGATPLHF
size: .; V: TRBV4-3; J: TRBJ1-1; CDR3: CASSQGRREAEAFF
size: .; V: TRBV5-4; J: TRBJ1-2; CDR3: CASSPWTGRNGYTF
size: .; V: TRBV12-3/TRBV12-4; J: TRBJ1-1; CDR3: CASSSRTETEAFF
size: .; V: TRBV6-5; J: TRBJ1-1; CDR3: CASSYGTGFEAFF
size: .; V: TRBV19; J: TRBJ1-1; CDR3: CASSLRTGRSPNTEAFF
size: .; V: TRBV7-9; J: TRBJ1-1; CDR3: CASSLGASWTEAFF
size: .; V: TRBV10-1; J: TRBJ2-4; CDR3: CASSESSSLAKNIQYF
size: .; V: TRBV18; J: TRBJ2-5; CDR3: CASSPRTLETQYF
size: .; V: TRBV2; J: TRBJ2-5; CDR3: CASSAGTTGARETQYF
size: .; V: TRBV29-1; J: TRBJ2-7; CDR3: CSVVGQGHGEQYF
size: once; V: TRBV9; J: TRBJ1-2; CDR3: CASSAGHRVGYGYTF
size: .; V: TRBV19; J: TRBJ2-2; CDR3: CASSIGALAGNTGELFF
size: .; V: TRBV24-1; J: TRBJ2-6; CDR3: CATSAAGSVTGANVLTF
size: .; V: TRBV18; J: TRBJ1-2; CDR3: CASSPQNGYTF
size: .; V: TRBV7-9; J: TRBJ2-1; CDR3: CASSLARGGSSYNEQFF
size: .; V: TRBV12-5; J: TRBJ1-1; CDR3: CASGLVVGTGRTEAFF
size: .; V: TRBV7-2; J: TRBJ1-5; CDR3: CASSRPGGNQPQHF
size: .; V: TRBV19; J: TRBJ1-5; CDR3: CASSIQGVDNQPQHF
size: .; V: TRBV7-2; J: TRBJ2-2; CDR3: CASSLSGQGRSGELFF
size: .; V: TRBV11-2; J: TRBJ2-5; CDR3: CASTPGVGGGSRETQYF
size: .; V: TRBV7-2; J: TRBJ2-7; CDR3: CASSPPGLGLKQYF
size: .; V: TRBV2; J: TRBJ2-1; CDR3: CASMGQQYNEQFF
size: .; V: TRBV5-4; J: TRBJ1-1; CDR3: CASSFYAGASITEAFF
size: .; V: TRBV5-4; J: TRBJ2-7; CDR3: CASSFAGSEQYF
size: .; V: TRBV2; J: TRBJ1-2; CDR3: CASSEQRPERGYTF
size: .; V: TRBV18; J: TRBJ1-1; CDR3: CASSSKGADTEAFF
size: .; V: TRBV19; J: TRBJ2-1; CDR3: CASSIGGGGNEQFF
size: .; V: TRBV5-1; J: TRBJ2-7; CDR3: CASSPTTPGHTYEQYF
size: .; V: TRBV5-4; J: TRBJ2-6; CDR3: CASSLAKGMGANVLTF
size: .; V: TRBV5-1; J: TRBJ2-2; CDR3: CASRLMTGNTGELFF
size: .; V: TRBV6-1; J: TRBJ2-2; CDR3: CASSELGTGSTGELFF